The 29 T cell receptor beta chains below come from one sample, sequenced in a study of draining lymph node invasion in breast cancer (TCRdb year 2020). The library was made by bulk RNA-seq. The instrument was an Illumina HiSeq 2500. TCRdb's own reprocessing of the public reads used fastp at Q25 and MiXCR and kept productive beta chains. Each record represents a unique CDR3 protein, reported with the most common genes and DNA among its rows. The sample table records about 2,900 distinct CDR3 sequences; over 60% of these occur just once. Clones ranked in the top ten supply 9.7% of the sample. CD4+ CD45RA- CD25- cells were sorted as memory conventional CD4 T cells. The specimen sequenced was sorted memory CD4+ effector T cells from a lymph node. In the paper's terms, the cell subset or site label means: CD45RA-negative sorted CD4+ T cells (memory Tconv or effector/memory Treg). The source of these receptors is a female donor with luminal breast cancer.

The chain is built from TRBV27 and TRBJ2-1; the D call may be TRBD1 or TRBD2 (5 bases each). The V end lost 5 bases, the J end lost 0 bases, and 17 bases lay between the germline ends. The CDR3 has 17 amino acids. The germline V gene encodes CDR1 MNHEY and CDR2 SMNVEV (reference sequence). The CDR3 loop reads CASSPPGTHSSYNEQFF. DNA of the CDR3: TGTGCCAGCAGTCCCCCGGGGACGCATAGCTCCTACAATGAGCAGTTCTTC.

The CDR3 DNA sequence: TGTGCCAGCAGTGAGTCTAACCATGAGCAGTTCTTC. It codes for CASSESNHEQFF. The chain combines TRBV6-4 with TRBJ2-1; D gene unclear. The CDR3 runs 12 residues. From germline, CDR1 is MRHNA and CDR2 SNTAGT. Trimming removed 3 bases from V and 8 bases from J, with 8 bases in between.

In its sample, this clonotype was seen a few times. The chain combines TRBV4-1 with TRBJ2-2; 8 bases line up with TRBD2. The CDR3 is 16 amino acids. In germline, CDR1 is MGHRA, CDR2 YSYEKL. Trimming at V came to 3 bases and at J to 1 base, leaving 4 bases not matched to a gene. DNA of the CDR3: TGCGCCAGCAGCCAGGAGACTAGCGTGAACACCGGGGAGCTGTTTTTT. Amino acids: CASSQETSVNTGELFF.

This clonotype was counted only a few times. The V gene is TRBV12-5, the J gene TRBJ1-1; no reliable D call. Germline V gene sequence: CDR1 LGHNT, CDR2 FRNRAP. Trimming took 7 bases from V and 4 from J, leaving 10 bases between them. The CDR3 spans 12 residues. The CDR3 loop reads CASVYGVTEAFF. CDR3 nucleotide sequence: TGTGCTAGTGTCTATGGGGTCACTGAAGCTTTCTTT.

In its sample, this clonotype was seen a few times. The chain uses TRBV11-2 and TRBJ1-2; 8 bases fit TRBD1. The CDR3 is made up of 16 amino acids. Germline CDR1 reads SGHAT; CDR2 reads FQNNGV. With V trimmed by 1 base and J by 0 bases, 4 bases remained unmatched. As DNA, the CDR3 is TGTGCCAGCAGCTTAGGACAGGGGTCCTCTAACTATGGCTACACCTTC. Its translation: CASSLGQGSSNYGYTF.

V gene TRBV29-1 combines with J gene TRBJ2-2; TRBD1 matches at 9 bases. J was trimmed by 3 bases and V by 6 bases; bases with no gene match: 2. Per the germline V gene, CDR1 is SQVTM and CDR2 is ANQGSEA. The CDR3 extends over 13 amino acids. As DNA, the CDR3 is TGCAGCGTAGACAGGGGGTACACCGGGGAGCTGTTTTTT. Translated: CSVDRGYTGELFF.

This rearrangement joins TRBV4-2 to TRBJ2-3, with D possibly being TRBD1 (5 bases). Per the germline V gene, CDR1 is LGHNA and CDR2 is YNFKEQ. Trimming removed 4 bases from V and 5 bases from J, with 13 bases in between. The CDR3 has 14 amino acids. This CDR3 reads CASSREIRGDTQYF. The CDR3 nucleotides read TGTGCCAGCAGCCGAGAGATTAGGGGAGATACGCAGTATTTT.

V is TRBV4-2 and J is TRBJ1-6; a weak D match, TRBD1 (5 bases). The ends were cut back, 1 base at V and 5 bases at J, with 9 bases in the middle. Germline assignment: CDR1 LGHNA and CDR2 YNFKEQ. This CDR3 has 15 amino acids. In nucleotides, the CDR3 is TGTGCCAGCAGCCAAGTACGGGGGAATAATTCACCCCTCCACTTT. The encoded protein is CASSQVRGNNSPLHF.

V gene TRBV12-5 combines with J gene TRBJ1-1; tentatively, D is TRBD1 (5 bases). This CDR3 is 13 amino acids long. The germline V and J ends were trimmed by 5 bases and 2 bases, with 9 bases remaining between them. CDR1 is LGHNT and CDR2 is FRNRAP in the germline V gene. CDR3 coding DNA: TGTGCTAGTGGTCCCGGACACAACACTGAAGCTTTCTTT. Translated: CASGPGHNTEAFF.

This rearrangement joins TRBV5-1 to TRBJ1-4; no clear D. The V gene lost 2 bases and the J gene lost 7 bases, with 6 bases spanning the gap. Germline V gene data show CDR1 as SGHRS and CDR2 as YFSETQ. The CDR3 sequence is 12 residues long. The CDR3 region is CASSLESEKLFF. The CDR3 bases are TGCGCCAGCAGCTTAGAGAGTGAAAAACTGTTTTTT.

This clonotype appeared once. V gene TRBV5-4 combines with J gene TRBJ2-5, with 8 positions matching TRBD2. Germline V gene data show CDR1 as SGHNT and CDR2 as YYREEE (reference sequence). Unmatched junction bases numbered 13, after V lost 4 bases and J lost 5 bases. This CDR3 is built from 16 residues. This CDR3 is CASSIPLSGSRETQYF. The CDR3 DNA sequence: TGTGCCAGCAGCATCCCACTAAGCGGGAGCCGTGAGACCCAGTACTTC.

The gene calls are TRBV2 and TRBJ2-5; the match to TRBD2 covers 15 bases. From germline, CDR1 is SNHLY and CDR2 FYNNEI. After removal of 7 bases from V and 0 bases from J, the junction contained 6 bases not matched to a gene. CDR3 size: 17 residues. The CDR3 region is CASTPGTSGGYQETQYF. The CDR3 DNA is TGTGCCAGCACTCCCGGGACTAGCGGGGGGTACCAAGAGACCCAGTACTTC.

The chain employs TRBV19 and TRBJ2-7; 9 nucleotides line up with TRBD2. Germline V gene lookup returns CDR1 LNHDA and CDR2 SQIVND (reference sequence). This CDR3 spans 15 amino acids. V was pared by 0 bases and J by 7 bases, with 7 bases of the junction left unmatched. In nucleotides, the CDR3 is TGTGCCAGTAGTATAGAGGCGACTAGCGGAGTAGAGCAGTACTTC. It yields the protein CASSIEATSGVEQYF.

V gene TRBV28 combines with J gene TRBJ2-5; TRBD2 might be the D (5 bases). The CDR3 sequence is 14 residues long. CDR1 and CDR2 (germline): MDHEN, SYDVKM. The V and J ends lost 7 bases and 1 base respectively, with 13 bases between them. In DNA, the CDR3 is TGTGCCAGCACCTCCGAGGGATTCCAAGAGACCCAGTACTTC. This translates into CASTSEGFQETQYF.

This clonotype was recorded a few times. The chain recombines TRBV6-6 with TRBJ1-1; unclear D gene. The length of the CDR3 is 12 residues. From germline, CDR1 is MNHNY and CDR2 SVGAGI (reference sequence). V lost 0 bases to trimming and J lost 11 bases, with 10 bases between them. CDR3 region: CASSYSPPAAFF. In DNA, the CDR3 is TGTGCCAGCAGTTACTCTCCTCCCGCCGCTTTCTTT.

The V gene is TRBV5-1, the J gene TRBJ2-1, with TRBD2 identical over 10 bases. J gave up 0 bases and V 3 bases, and 6 bases lay outside the gene matches. The CDR3 consists of 17 residues. Germline values: CDR1 SGHRS, CDR2 YFSETQ. The CDR3 DNA follows: TGCGCCAGCAGCTCGACTAGCGGGTCTACCTCCTACAATGAGCAGTTCTTC. It yields the protein CASSSTSGSTSYNEQFF.

The CDR3 is CASSIGLQGRETQYF. The CDR3 coding sequence is TGTGCCAGTAGTATAGGCCTACAGGGTCGGGAGACCCAGTACTTC. The chain employs TRBV19 and TRBJ2-5; D might be TRBD1 (6 bases). The CDR3 length is 15 residues. Germline CDR1 LNHDA, CDR2 SQIVND (reference sequence). V lost 1 base and J 5 bases, leaving 14 bases between the germline ends.

The chain is built from TRBV12-3 or TRBV12-4 and TRBJ2-7, with a weak D call TRBD1 (5 bases). This CDR3 spans 12 amino acids. The ends were cut back, 4 bases at V and 6 bases at J, with 10 bases in the middle. CDR3 nucleotide sequence: TGTGCCAGCAGTTCCACAGGTGGCGAGCAGTACTTC. The encoded protein is CASSSTGGEQYF.

This clonotype was observed once. The chain joins TRBV5-1 to TRBJ2-2; 7 nucleotides line up with TRBD1. The V and J ends lost 1 base and 5 bases, in that order; junction bases with no gene match: 8. CDR1 and CDR2 from the germline V gene are SGHRS and YFSETQ. CDR3 length: 16 amino acids. The CDR3 region has the DNA TGCGCCAGCAGCTTGCGGACAGGAACATCGACCGGGGAGCTGTTTTTT. Residues: CASSLRTGTSTGELFF.

This clonotype was counted between two and nine times. The rearrangement joins TRBV5-1 to TRBJ2-1; D unclear. V lost 0 bases to trimming and J lost 7 bases, with 14 bases between them. Germline CDR1 is SGHRS and CDR2 is YFSETQ. The CDR3 is made up of 15 amino acids. The CDR3 reads CASSLVLMGWNEQFF. For the CDR3, the DNA is TGCGCCAGCAGCTTGGTCCTTATGGGGTGGAATGAGCAGTTCTTC.

This CDR3 is CASTQGAATGELFF. The CDR3 DNA reads as TGCGCCAGCACCCAGGGGGCGGCCACCGGGGAGCTGTTTTTT. The J gene is TRBJ2-2, the V gene TRBV4-3; 8 positions agree with TRBD1. CDR3 length: 14 amino acids. With V trimmed by 7 bases and J by 4 bases, 5 bases remained unmatched. Germline V lookup: CDR1 LGHNA, CDR2 YSLEER.

V gene TRBV6-1 combines with J gene TRBJ1-1; TRBD1 matches at 8 bases. There are 12 residues in the CDR3. J lost 8 bases, V lost 6 bases, and 5 bases had no gene match. Germline-derived CDR1 and CDR2 are MNHNS and SASEGT. CDR3 residues: CASRPGGREAFF. CDR3 bases: TGTGCCAGCAGACCAGGGGGCAGAGAAGCTTTCTTT.

This chain links TRBV4-3 with TRBJ2-1; 7 bases fit TRBD2. This CDR3 has 16 amino acids. Per the germline V gene, CDR1 is LGHNA and CDR2 is YSLEER. V shed 0 bases, J shed 8 bases, and the junction held 10 bases outside the gene matches. The CDR3, as DNA: TGCGCCAGCAGCCAAGATCGGTGGTTAGCGGGCTATGAGCAGTTCTTC. This encodes CASSQDRWLAGYEQFF.

V and J are TRBV19 and TRBJ1-2, with TRBD1 identical over 7 bases. Germline trimming cut 4 bases from V and 7 bases from J; bases unmatched to any gene: 9. Looked up from germline, CDR1 is LNHDA and CDR2 is SQIVND (reference sequence). The CDR3 extends over 14 amino acids. CDR3 bases: TGTGCCAGTAGTACGGCCCAAGGGGGCTCTGGCTACACCTTC. Protein sequence: CASSTAQGGSGYTF.

The chain is built from TRBV5-1 and TRBJ2-6; D may correspond to TRBD1 or TRBD2 (5 bases each). The V end lost 1 base, the J end lost 1 base, and 6 bases lay between the germline ends. In germline, CDR1 is SGHRS, CDR2 YFSETQ. The CDR3 is 15 amino acids. DNA of the CDR3: TGCGCCAGCAGCTTGTGGGGGTCTGGGGCCAACGTCCTGACTTTC. Translating it yields CASSLWGSGANVLTF.

This clonotype has a single count. The rearrangement links TRBV7-9 to TRBJ1-1; 7 bases are a match to TRBD1. Trimming took 1 base from V and 1 from J; bases not matched to a gene: 6. The CDR3 loop spans 16 amino acids. The germline V gene encodes CDR1 SEHNR and CDR2 FQNEAQ (reference sequence). The chain's CDR3 is CASSLGQGRGNTEAFF. The CDR3, as DNA: TGTGCCAGCAGCTTAGGACAGGGCCGGGGGAACACTGAAGCTTTCTTT.

The V and J genes are TRBV30 and TRBJ2-1; D is undetermined. Per the germline V gene, CDR1 is GTSNPN and CDR2 is SVGIG (reference sequence). The CDR3 loop spans 16 amino acids. V was shortened by 0 bases and J by 8 bases, with 20 bases between the two germline ends. The chain's CDR3 is CAWSVYISHYPDEQFF. As DNA, the CDR3 is TGTGCCTGGAGTGTATATATCAGCCACTATCCGGATGAGCAGTTCTTC.

V and J are TRBV5-1 and TRBJ2-1, with 10 nucleotides matching TRBD2. CDR3 length: 16 residues. From germline, CDR1 is SGHRS and CDR2 YFSETQ. V shed 2 bases, J shed 4 bases, and the junction held 6 bases outside the gene matches. CDR3 nucleotides: TGCGCCAGCAGCTTCCGAGCTAGCGGGGGTTACAATGAGCAGTTCTTC. This translates into CASSFRASGGYNEQFF.

V usage is TRBV4-1 and J usage is TRBJ1-2; D perhaps matches TRBD1 (5 bases). The CDR3 is 14 amino acids. Germline V CDR1 and CDR2: MGHRA, YSYEKL. V was shortened by 4 bases and J by 7 bases, with 16 bases between the two germline ends. CDR3 DNA: TGCGCCAGCAGCCCCAGGGAACCCCTAACTGGCTACACCTTC. This gives the protein CASSPREPLTGYTF.